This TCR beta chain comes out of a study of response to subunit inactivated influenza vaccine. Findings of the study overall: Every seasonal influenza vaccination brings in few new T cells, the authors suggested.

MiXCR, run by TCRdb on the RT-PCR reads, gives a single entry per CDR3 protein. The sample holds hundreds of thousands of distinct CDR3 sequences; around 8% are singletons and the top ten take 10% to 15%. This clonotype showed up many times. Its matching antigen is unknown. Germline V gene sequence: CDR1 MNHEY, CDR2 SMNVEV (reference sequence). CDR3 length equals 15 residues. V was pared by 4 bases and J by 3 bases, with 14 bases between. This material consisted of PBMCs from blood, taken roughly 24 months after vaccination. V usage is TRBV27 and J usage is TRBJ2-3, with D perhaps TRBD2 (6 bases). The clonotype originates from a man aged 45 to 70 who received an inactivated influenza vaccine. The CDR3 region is CASSSPVGSTDTQYF. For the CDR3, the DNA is TGTGCCAGCAGTTCCCCTGTCGGGAGTACAGATACGCAGTATTTT.